The 23 T cell receptor beta chains reported below all come from one sample, sequenced in a study of regulatory and conventional T cells in RAG deficiency. Repertoires were generated with immunoSEQ multiplex PCR, while TCRdb's copy carries only in-frame clones and drops some. The sample shows about 46,000 clones, around 90% of them seen only once. Blood CD4+ CD25-low CD127-high conventional T cells supplied the genomic DNA template. Separately, the same data were catalogued under a study of regulatory T cells. In that study: The primer mix had 52 TRBV and 13 TRBJ primers.

Material: CD4+ effector T cells sorted from blood. These receptors all stem from a human donor in good health.

The chain is built from TRBV5-4 and TRBJ2-5; D is unclear. CDR3 size: 16 residues. Trimming stripped 5 bases from V and 1 base from J, with 18 bases between. Germline V gene data show CDR1 as SGHNT and CDR2 as YYREEE (reference sequence). In nucleotides, the CDR3 is TGTGCCAGCAGTTTGAGCTTGTTAACAGCCCAAGAGACCCAGTACTTC. Its translation is CASSLSLLTAQETQYF.

This clone occurred a few times. This rearrangement joins TRBV6-6 to TRBJ1-4; 7 bases fit TRBD1. The germline V gene has CDR1 MNHNY and CDR2 SVGAGI (reference sequence). This CDR3 region has 13 residues. V lost 5 bases, J lost 3 bases, and 0 bases stayed unmatched. CDR3 in DNA: TGTGCCAGCAGTGACAGGGCTAATGAAAAACTGTTTTTT. This codes for CASSDRANEKLFF.

V usage is TRBV7-9 and J usage is TRBJ2-3; 14 bases line up with TRBD2. Trimming at V came to 5 bases and at J to 4 bases, leaving 8 bases not matched to a gene. CDR1 and CDR2 from the germline V gene are SEHNR and FQNEAQ (reference sequence). The CDR3 covers 17 residues. The CDR3 loop is CASSRTSGRIKPDTQYF. DNA for the CDR3: TGTGCCAGCAGCCGGACTAGCGGGAGGATCAAGCCAGATACGCAGTATTTT.

The V call is TRBV7-8, the J call TRBJ1-4, with D perhaps matching TRBD1 (5 bases). There are 19 residues in the CDR3. The V gene's germline CDR1 is SGHVS and CDR2 FQNEAQ. The ends were cut back, 3 bases at V and 8 bases at J, with 28 bases in the middle. The DNA for the CDR3 is TGTGCCAGCAGCTTCAGTTCCACCCGGGCACGTGGGACGATCGAAAAACTGTTTTTT. Residues: CASSFSSTRARGTIEKLFF.

The chain employs TRBV14 and TRBJ2-7, with TRBD1 as a possible D gene (5 bases). Trimming left V 1 base short and J 6 bases short, with 13 bases between. Germline V gives CDR1 SGHDN, CDR2 FVKESK. The CDR3 covers 14 residues. The CDR3 loop is CASSQAGWLSEQYF. The CDR3 DNA follows: TGTGCCAGCAGCCAAGCAGGGTGGCTGAGCGAGCAGTACTTC. Supplemented by reference TRBV14 and TRBJ2-7, the full variable domain reads EAGVTQFPSHSVIEKGQTVTLRCDPISGHDNLYWYRRVMGKEIKFLLHFVKESKQDESGMPNNRFLAERTGGTYSTLKVQPAELEDSGVYFCASSQAGWLSEQYFGPGTRLTVT.

V is TRBV27 and J is TRBJ1-2; possibly TRBD1 for D (6 bases). Germline values: CDR1 MNHEY, CDR2 SMNVEV (reference sequence). Trimming removed 6 bases from V and 1 base from J, with 18 bases in between. There are 16 residues in the CDR3. CDR3 bases: TGTGCCAGCAGCTTGGTGGGGGGCGCGGGTAACTATGGCTACACCTTC. Translating gives CASSLVGGAGNYGYTF.

V and J are TRBV7-9 and TRBJ2-1; 9 nucleotides line up with TRBD2. CDR1 and CDR2 from the germline V gene are SEHNR and FQNEAQ (reference sequence). V lost 1 base and J lost 8; bases outside the gene matches: 12. CDR3 length: 17 residues. The CDR3, as DNA: TGTGCCAGCAGCTTAGTAAAGCGGGGGGAATTTACGGATGAGCAGTTCTTC. Translating gives CASSLVKRGEFTDEQFF. Variable domain in full (rest from reference TRBV7-9 and TRBJ2-1): DTGVSQNPRHKITKRGQNVTFRCDPISEHNRLYWYRQTLGQGPEFLTYFQNEAQLEKSRLLSDRFSAERPKGSFSTLEIQRTEQGDSAMYLCASSLVKRGEFTDEQFFGPGTRLTVL.

The genes are TRBV2 and TRBJ1-2, with D maybe TRBD1 (5 bases). CDR1 is SNHLY and CDR2 is FYNNEI in the germline V gene. The V end lost 6 bases, the J end lost 0 bases, and 11 bases lay between the germline ends. CDR3 size: 14 residues. Here the CDR3 reads CASRADSANYGYTF. The CDR3 DNA is TGTGCCAGCAGAGCAGACAGTGCTAACTATGGCTACACCTTC.

Here the CDR3 DNA reads TGTGCCAGCAGCTTCACCAGGGCTGGGACCCAGTACTTC. Amino acid sequence: CASSFTRAGTQYF. The chain recombines TRBV11-3 with TRBJ2-5, with D perhaps TRBD1 (5 bases). The V end was cut by 3 bases, the J end by 7 bases, with 12 bases between. The CDR3 has 13 amino acids. Germline V gives CDR1 SGHNT, CDR2 YENEEA.

The chain couples TRBV5-1 to TRBJ2-5; weak D call: TRBD1 (6 bases). The length of the CDR3 is 13 residues. The V and J ends lost 4 bases and 0 bases respectively, with 7 bases between them. Per the germline V gene, CDR1 is SGHRS and CDR2 is YFSETQ. The CDR3 reads CASSRDNQETQYF. The CDR3 DNA sequence: TGCGCCAGCAGCCGGGACAACCAAGAGACCCAGTACTTC.

The rearrangement links TRBV11-1 to TRBJ1-6; D not resolved. Germline CDR1 reads SGHAT; CDR2 reads FQDESV (reference sequence). The CDR3 spans 12 residues. Trimming shortened V by 3 bases and J by 10 bases, and 7 bases separated the two germline ends. CDR3 sequence: CASSFPGSPLHF. The CDR3 nucleotides are TGTGCCAGCAGCTTCCCAGGATCACCCCTCCACTTT. The full variable domain, in which reference TRBV11-1 and TRBJ1-6 provide the parts outside the CDR3, is EAEVAQSPRYKITEKSQAVAFWCDPISGHATLYWYRQILGQGPELLVQFQDESVVDDSQLPKDRFSAERLKGVDSTLKIQPAELGDSAMYLCASSFPGSPLHFGNGTRLTVT.

This clone has a handful of counts. The chain uses TRBV6-1 and TRBJ1-1; 7 bases align to TRBD1. Germline lookup yields CDR1 MNHNS and CDR2 SASEGT. The trim removed 2 bases at V and 5 bases at J, leaving 8 bases unmatched. This CDR3 spans 15 amino acids. CDR3 DNA: TGTGCCAGCAGTGAACTAAACAGGGGAAGAACTGAAGCTTTCTTT. Translating it yields CASSELNRGRTEAFF.

The chain recombines TRBV18 with TRBJ2-5, with D unresolved. Between the trimmed V and J ends, which lost 4 bases and 3 bases, there was a span of 9 bases. Germline assignment: CDR1 KGHSH and CDR2 LQKENI. The CDR3 contains 13 residues. CDR3 sequence: CASSLLREETQYF. The CDR3 DNA reads TGTGCCAGCTCACTACTTAGAGAAGAGACCCAGTACTTC.

Only one count was recorded for this clone. The chain has TRBV19 and TRBJ1-6; D remains ambiguous. The V gene lost 7 bases and the J gene lost 5 bases, with 6 bases spanning the gap. CDR1 is LNHDA and CDR2 is SQIVND in the germline V gene (reference sequence). The CDR3 consists of 12 residues. The CDR3 protein is CASTGNNSPLHF. The CDR3 DNA reads as TGTGCCAGTACCGGGAATAATTCACCCCTCCACTTT.

This clone was picked up one time. The rearrangement uses TRBV6-1 and TRBJ2-6; no definite D call. The CDR3 runs to 14 residues. In germline, CDR1 is MNHNS, CDR2 SASEGT. V was clipped by 5 bases and J by 2 bases, with 7 bases between them. The CDR3 spells CASSPPAGANVLTF. CDR3 nucleotides: TGTGCCAGCAGTCCCCCGGCTGGGGCCAACGTCCTGACTTTC.

The chain has TRBV11-3 and TRBJ2-7, with D possibly TRBD2 on 5 matching bases. This CDR3 region has 15 residues. In germline, CDR1 is SGHNT, CDR2 YENEEA. Trimming stripped 1 base from V and 7 bases from J, with 17 bases between. DNA of the CDR3: TGTGCCAGCAGCTTAGCAGTTATGAGGGTGGAGGAGCAGTACTTC. It yields the protein CASSLAVMRVEEQYF.

The chain has TRBV10-3 and TRBJ1-1, with D possibly matching TRBD1 (6 bases). In germline, CDR1 is ENHRY, CDR2 SYGVKD. CDR3 size: 14 residues. Trimming removed 4 bases at V and 6 bases at J, with 15 bases between. The CDR3 region is CAISGTQGSAEAFF. CDR3 coding DNA: TGTGCCATCAGTGGGACCCAGGGGAGTGCTGAAGCTTTCTTT.

This chain uses TRBV11-2 with TRBJ2-1; D assignment may be TRBD1 or TRBD2 (5 bases each). Trimming took 4 bases from V and 7 from J, leaving 17 bases between them. CDR3 size: 15 residues. CDR1 is SGHAT, CDR2 FQNNGV, per germline. CDR3 in DNA: TGTGCCAGCAGCTCCCGGGGCAATAGCGCTAATGAGCAGTTCTTC. It is translated as CASSSRGNSANEQFF. The variable domain in full, completed from reference TRBV11-2 and TRBJ2-1, reads EAGVAQSPRYKIIEKRQSVAFWCNPISGHATLYWYQQILGQGPKLLIQFQNNGVVDDSQLPKDRFSAERLKGVDSTLKIQPAKLEDSAVYLCASSSRGNSANEQFFGPGTRLTVL.

J is TRBJ2-3 and V is TRBV21-1; TRBD1, the table's D call, was not compared with the DNA. TRBV21-1 is deemed a pseudogene. CDR3 length: 16 amino acids. The DNA of the CDR3 is TGTGCCAGCAGCAAAGTGTGGCAGGGGAGCACAGATACGCAGTATTTT. It codes for CASSKVWQGSTDTQYF.

The CDR3 region is CASRNGTSGYEQYF. The CDR3 bases are TGTGCCAGCAGAAACGGGACTAGCGGCTACGAGCAGTACTTC. The V gene is TRBV11-1, the J gene TRBJ2-7; 11 bases fit TRBD2. With V trimmed by 6 bases and J by 3 bases, 4 bases remained unmatched. CDR3 length equals 14 residues. Germline CDR1 reads SGHAT; CDR2 reads FQDESV (reference sequence).

This sequence joins TRBV6-1 and TRBJ2-5, with D uncertain. Germline V gives CDR1 MNHNS, CDR2 SASEGT. V lost 5 bases and J lost 5, with 12 bases in between. The CDR3 consists of 13 residues. CDR3 sequence (DNA): TGTGCCAGCAGTCCAGATGAAGTGGAGACCCAGTACTTC. Translated: CASSPDEVETQYF.

The genes are TRBV28 and TRBJ2-7; 12 bases agree with TRBD2. The V gene end was trimmed by 8 bases and the J gene end by 6 bases; junction bases not matched to a gene: 14. There are 16 residues in the CDR3. Germline CDR1 MDHEN, CDR2 SYDVKM. DNA of the CDR3: TGTGCCAGCTCTTCTTCCAGACTAGCGGGAGAGGGCGAGCAGTACTTC. Its protein is CASSSSRLAGEGEQYF.

The chain employs TRBV19 and TRBJ1-2; TRBD1 agrees at 7 bases. The CDR3 is 18 residues long. J lost 4 bases, V lost 3 bases, and 17 bases had no gene match. Germline V CDR1 and CDR2: LNHDA, SQIVND (reference sequence). CDR3 residues: CASSMGGTVQGRGYGYTF. CDR3 bases: TGTGCCAGTAGTATGGGAGGGACAGTCCAGGGGAGAGGCTATGGCTACACCTTC.